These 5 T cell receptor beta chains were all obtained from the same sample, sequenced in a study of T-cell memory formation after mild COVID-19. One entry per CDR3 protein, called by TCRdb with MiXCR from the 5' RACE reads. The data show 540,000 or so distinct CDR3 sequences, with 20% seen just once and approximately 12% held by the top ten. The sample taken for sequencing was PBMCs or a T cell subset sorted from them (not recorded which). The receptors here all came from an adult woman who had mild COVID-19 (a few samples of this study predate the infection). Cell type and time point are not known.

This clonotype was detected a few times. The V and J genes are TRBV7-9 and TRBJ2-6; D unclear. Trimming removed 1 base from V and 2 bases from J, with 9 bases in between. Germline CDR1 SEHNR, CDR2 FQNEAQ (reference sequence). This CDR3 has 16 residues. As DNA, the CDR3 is TGTGCCAGCAGCTTAGGACTGAGCCCTGGGGCCAACGTCCTGACTTTC. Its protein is CASSLGLSPGANVLTF.

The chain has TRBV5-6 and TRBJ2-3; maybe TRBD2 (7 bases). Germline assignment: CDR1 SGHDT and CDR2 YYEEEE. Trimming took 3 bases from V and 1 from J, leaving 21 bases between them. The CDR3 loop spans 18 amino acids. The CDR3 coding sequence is TGTGCCAGCAGCTCCATGGGGCACAGGGAGGGCGGCACAGATACGCAGTATTTT. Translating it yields CASSSMGHREGGTDTQYF.

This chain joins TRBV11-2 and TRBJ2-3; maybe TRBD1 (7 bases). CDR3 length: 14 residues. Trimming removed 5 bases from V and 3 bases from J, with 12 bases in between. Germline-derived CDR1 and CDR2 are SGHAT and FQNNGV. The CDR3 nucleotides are TGTGCCAGCAGCCGCGGGACAGAGACAGATACGCAGTATTTT. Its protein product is CASSRGTETDTQYF. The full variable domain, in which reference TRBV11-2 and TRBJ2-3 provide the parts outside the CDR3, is EAGVAQSPRYKIIEKRQSVAFWCNPISGHATLYWYQQILGQGPKLLIQFQNNGVVDDSQLPKDRFSAERLKGVDSTLKIQPAKLEDSAVYLCASSRGTETDTQYFGPGTRLTVL.

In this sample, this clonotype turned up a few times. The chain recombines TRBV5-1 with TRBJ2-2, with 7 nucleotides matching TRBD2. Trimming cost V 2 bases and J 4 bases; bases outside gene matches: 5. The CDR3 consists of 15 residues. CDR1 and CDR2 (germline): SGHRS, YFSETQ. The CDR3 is CASSLEREITGELFF. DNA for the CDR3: TGCGCCAGCAGCTTAGAGCGGGAAATCACCGGGGAGCTGTTTTTT. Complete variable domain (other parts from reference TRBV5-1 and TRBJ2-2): KAGVTQTPRYLIKTRGQQVTLSCSPISGHRSVSWYQQTPGQGLQFLFEYFSETQRNKGNFPGRFSGRQFSNSRSEMNVSTLELGDSALYLCASSLEREITGELFFGEGSRLTVL.

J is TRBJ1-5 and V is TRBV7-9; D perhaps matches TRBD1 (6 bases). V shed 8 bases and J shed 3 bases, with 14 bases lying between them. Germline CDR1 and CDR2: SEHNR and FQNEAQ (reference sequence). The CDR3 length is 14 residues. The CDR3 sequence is CASGKGGYNQPQHF. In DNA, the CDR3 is TGTGCCAGCGGCAAGGGGGGGTACAATCAGCCCCAGCATTTT.